This T cell receptor beta chain was found in a study of blood T cell repertoires in COVID-19. Turning to the study itself: Italy, Spain and the United States were the sources of the convalescent and acute COVID-19 samples. Sample material is recorded as cDNA or gDNA derived from T cells, B-cell-depleted T cells, or PBMCs.

As originally analysed: Amplifying reference gene primers gave estimates of nucleated cell counts. Using immunoSEQ multiplex PCR, the repertoire was profiled, and TCRdb retains in-frame clones only, with some absent. That table furnishes V, J and clone size, whereas the DNA furnished D and trimming. The table shows under 300,000 clones, with 75% to 85% occurring only once. The CDR3 is made up of 15 amino acids. The V segment lost 3 bases and the J segment 3 bases; nucleotides outside the gene matches: 4. Germline V gene lookup returns CDR1 LGHDT and CDR2 YNNKEL (reference sequence). The V and J genes are TRBV3-1 (or the pseudogene TRBV3-2) and TRBJ2-1, with 8 bases aligning to TRBD1. The sample taken for sequencing was peripheral blood. This clonotype was obtained from a woman between 40 and 50 years old who had recovered from COVID-19. Here the CDR3 DNA reads TGTGCCAGCAGCCATGGGGACAGGAGCTACAATGAGCAGTTCTTC. It is translated as CASSHGDRSYNEQFF.